The 32 T cell receptor beta chains below were found in one sample sequenced in a study of cytomegalovirus exposure and HLA in healthy donors. Amplification used 60 Vbeta primers and 13 Jbeta primers. The assay was immunoSEQ multiplex PCR, and TCRdb's table has in-frame clones only and misses some. The sample table includes about 88,000 clones. Sequenced sample: PBMCs. Receptors were obtained from a girl aged 10 to 17 in good health and CMV-seropositive.

This rearrangement joins TRBV28 to TRBJ2-7; maybe TRBD2 (7 bases). The CDR3 runs to 17 residues. Trimming pared 0 bases from V and 3 bases from J, leaving 18 bases between. The germline V gene encodes CDR1 MDHEN and CDR2 SYDVKM. The CDR3 nucleotides are TGTGCCAGCAGTTTATGCGGGGGGCAGGGGTCTTGCTACGAGCAGTACGTC. Residues: CASSLCGGQGSCYEQYV.

The genes are TRBV6-1 and TRBJ2-7, with D possibly matching TRBD1 (6 bases). Germline values: CDR1 MNHNS, CDR2 SASEGT. The CDR3 is made up of 13 amino acids. With 8 bases removed from V and 2 bases from J, the gap between germline ends came to 13 bases. CDR3 DNA sequence: TGTGCCAGCGCTGGCAGGGGCGCCTACGAGCAGTACGTC. Translating it yields CASAGRGAYEQYV.

The rearrangement joins TRBV4-2 to TRBJ1-6; 8 bases map to TRBD1. Per germline, CDR1 LGHNA and CDR2 YNFKEQ. This CDR3 region has 17 residues. J was trimmed by 8 bases and V by 3 bases; bases with no gene match: 12. This CDR3 is CASSQAWTGPGDSPLHF. The CDR3 DNA follows: TGTGCCAGCAGCCAGGCCTGGACAGGGCCGGGGGATTCACCCCTCCACTTT.

The rearrangement uses TRBV28 and TRBJ1-4; D gene ambiguous. CDR1 is MDHEN, CDR2 SYDVKM, per germline. The CDR3 covers 12 residues. With 3 bases removed from V and 10 bases from J, the gap between germline ends came to 9 bases. In DNA, the CDR3 is TGTGCCAGCAGTTTTTCCAGTACAAAACTGTTTTTT. Encoded protein: CASSFSSTKLFF.

This rearrangement joins TRBV11-3 to TRBJ1-1; weak D call: TRBD1 (5 bases). With 5 bases removed from V and 6 bases from J, the gap between germline ends came to 31 bases. The length of the CDR3 is 19 residues. The germline V gene encodes CDR1 SGHNT and CDR2 YENEEA. The CDR3 loop is CASSVTHVGRGRGAPEAFF. CDR3 in DNA: TGTGCCAGCAGCGTCACGCATGTGGGGCGGGGAAGGGGAGCCCCTGAAGCTTTCTTT.

V is TRBV6-6 and J is TRBJ1-2, with TRBD1 as a possible D gene (5 bases). The V end was cut by 4 bases, the J end by 6 bases, with 12 bases between. Germline V lookup: CDR1 MNHNY, CDR2 SVGAGI (reference sequence). The CDR3 extends over 13 amino acids. For the CDR3, the DNA is TGTGCCAGCAGTTTCCCGCAGGGCGATGGCTACACCTTC. Translated, it gives CASSFPQGDGYTF.

The rearrangement uses TRBV6-4 and TRBJ1-2; no reliable D call. The V gene lost 6 bases and the J gene lost 5 bases, with 13 bases spanning the gap. Germline CDR1 and CDR2: MRHNA and SNTAGT. The CDR3 consists of 13 residues. CDR3 DNA sequence: TGTGCCAGCAGCAAAGGGAGGGAGTATGGCTACACCTTC. Amino acids: CASSKGREYGYTF.

The CDR3 nucleotides are TGTGCCAGCAGCTTCGAAAGGGGGAGTGAAAAACTGTTTTTT. Translated: CASSFERGSEKLFF. The chain employs TRBV11-1 and TRBJ1-4; a weak D match, TRBD1 (6 bases). The CDR3 has 14 residues. The V gene's germline CDR1 is SGHAT and CDR2 FQDESV (reference sequence). V lost 3 bases, J lost 7 bases, and 12 bases lay in between.

The chain joins TRBV9 to TRBJ1-5, with D tentatively TRBD1 (5 bases). The CDR3 consists of 15 residues. Between the trimmed V and J ends, which lost 0 bases and 5 bases, there was a span of 12 bases. CDR1 and CDR2 from the germline V gene are SGDLS and YYNGEE. The CDR3 DNA reads as TGTGCCAGCAGCGTAGGCGGGGGAGAGGATCAGCCCCAGCATTTT. Translation: CASSVGGGEDQPQHF. The entire variable domain, with the rest obtained from reference TRBV9 and TRBJ1-5, is as follows: DSGVTQTPKHLITATGQRVTLRCSPRSGDLSVYWYQQSLDQGLQFLIQYYNGEERAKGNILERFSAQQFPDLHSELNLSSLELGDSALYFCASSVGGGEDQPQHFGDGTRLSIL.

The chain has TRBV4-1 and TRBJ2-1; 8 bases agree with TRBD2. V dropped 7 bases and J dropped 8; count of bases not matched to a gene: 10. Germline loops: CDR1 MGHRA, CDR2 YSYEKL. The CDR3 covers 14 residues. As DNA, the CDR3 is TGCGCCAGCACCGGGGGGGGGCAGATCGATGAGCAGTTCTTC. Translating gives CASTGGGQIDEQFF.

The chain combines TRBV6-1 with TRBJ1-2, with a tentative D call TRBD1 (5 bases). Germline lookup yields CDR1 MNHNS and CDR2 SASEGT. Trimming shortened V by 6 bases and J by 0 bases, and 14 bases separated the two germline ends. The CDR3 runs 15 residues. In DNA, the CDR3 is TGTGCCAGCAGAATGATTCGACAGCCTAACTATGGCTACACCTTC. It yields the protein CASRMIRQPNYGYTF.

This chain uses TRBV9 with TRBJ2-1, with 7 bases matching TRBD1. This CDR3 is built from 14 residues. CDR1 SGDLS and CDR2 YYNGEE come from the germline V gene. With 2 bases clipped from V and 6 bases from J, the junction kept 5 bases outside the gene matches. The DNA for the CDR3 is TGTGCCAGCAGCGTCCTGACAGGGCCCAATGAGCAGTTCTTC. This encodes CASSVLTGPNEQFF.

The chain carries TRBV7-9 and TRBJ1-2; 7 nucleotides line up with TRBD1. The trim removed 5 bases at V and 5 bases at J, leaving 8 bases unmatched. CDR1 is SEHNR, CDR2 FQNEAQ, per germline (reference sequence). The CDR3 runs to 14 residues. This CDR3 reads CASSPTVRGYGYTF. The CDR3 nucleotides are TGTGCCAGCAGCCCCACCGTCAGGGGGTATGGCTACACCTTC.

The genes are TRBV29-1 and TRBJ1-3, with D hard to call. The CDR3 runs to 14 residues. Germline CDR1 SQVTM, CDR2 ANQGSEA. The V gene lost 4 bases and the J gene lost 0 bases, with 10 bases spanning the gap. The CDR3: CSVATSPSGNTIYF. Here the CDR3 DNA reads TGCAGCGTTGCGACTTCCCCCTCTGGAAACACCATATATTTT.

The V and J genes are TRBV30 and TRBJ1-3, with D possibly TRBD1 on 6 matching bases. This CDR3 spans 14 amino acids. Germline V gene data show CDR1 as GTSNPN and CDR2 as SVGIG (reference sequence). Trimming removed 7 bases from V and 1 base from J, with 14 bases in between. The CDR3: CAFSRGSSGNTIYF. The CDR3 DNA sequence: TGTGCCTTCTCCAGGGGATCATCTGGAAACACCATATATTTT. The full variable domain, completed using reference TRBV30 and TRBJ1-3, is SQTIHQWPATLVQPVGSPLSLECTVEGTSNPNLYWYRQAAGRGLQLLFYSVGIGQISSEVPQNLSASRPQDRQFILSSKKLLLSDSGFYLCAFSRGSSGNTIYFGEGSWLTVV.

The chain recombines TRBV2 with TRBJ1-5, with 7 bases matching TRBD1. With V trimmed by 1 base and J by 2 bases, 5 bases remained unmatched. This CDR3 has 16 residues. The V gene's germline CDR1 is SNHLY and CDR2 FYNNEI. DNA for the CDR3: TGTGCCAGCAGTGAAGGGGGGCAGGGGGGCAATCAGCCCCAGCATTTT. Translated, it gives CASSEGGQGGNQPQHF.

The chain joins TRBV7-9 to TRBJ2-1; TRBD2 aligns across 11 bases. This CDR3 is built from 16 residues. J gave up 4 bases and V 5 bases, and 7 bases lay outside the gene matches. The germline CDR1 and CDR2 sequences are SEHNR and FQNEAQ (reference sequence). The CDR3 region is CASSDLAGGFYNEQFF. The CDR3 region has the DNA TGTGCCAGCAGCGATCTAGCGGGGGGCTTTTACAATGAGCAGTTCTTC.

The chain couples TRBV6-5 to TRBJ1-1; D is unresolved. CDR3 length: 14 amino acids. Trimming cost V 6 bases and J 1 base, with 12 bases left between them. Germline V gene sequence: CDR1 MNHEY, CDR2 SVGAGI. CDR3 residues: CASSRRRQNTEAFF. The CDR3 DNA sequence: TGTGCCAGCAGCCGCCGTCGACAGAACACTGAAGCTTTCTTT.

The chain uses TRBV6-5 and TRBJ2-1, with 7 bases that match TRBD2. V was pared by 4 bases and J by 4 bases, with 10 bases of the junction left unmatched. Looked up from germline, CDR1 is MNHEY and CDR2 is SVGAGI. The CDR3 covers 16 residues. This CDR3 is CASSSSGLTRYNEQFF. The CDR3 coding sequence is TGTGCCAGCAGTTCATCGGGACTAACACGGTACAATGAGCAGTTCTTC.

This rearrangement joins TRBV4-3 to TRBJ1-1, with D possibly TRBD1 on 5 matching bases. The CDR3 extends over 14 amino acids. V gave up 8 bases and J gave up 1 base, with 14 bases separating them. Germline values: CDR1 LGHNA, CDR2 YSLEER. CDR3 sequence reads: CASGMGGRNTEAFF. The CDR3 DNA sequence: TGCGCCAGCGGGATGGGGGGAAGGAACACTGAAGCTTTCTTT.

The rearrangement uses TRBV6-1 and TRBJ2-7; D possibly corresponds to TRBD1 (5 bases). CDR3 length: 15 amino acids. Germline-derived CDR1 and CDR2 are MNHNS and SASEGT. Trimming stripped 1 base from V and 0 bases from J, with 10 bases between. The CDR3 spells CASSEGQFFSYEQYF. CDR3 in DNA: TGTGCCAGCAGTGAAGGACAGTTTTTCTCCTACGAGCAGTACTTC.

The gene calls are TRBV6-1 and TRBJ1-1; 7 positions match TRBD1. CDR1 and CDR2 (germline): MNHNS, SASEGT. This CDR3 is built from 15 residues. Unmatched junction bases numbered 5, after V lost 3 bases and J lost 1 base. This CDR3 reads CASSDETGPNTEAFF. As DNA, the CDR3 is TGTGCCAGCAGTGACGAGACAGGGCCGAACACTGAAGCTTTCTTT.

The rearrangement joins TRBV2 to TRBJ1-2; perhaps TRBD1 as D (6 bases). CDR1 and CDR2 from the germline V gene are SNHLY and FYNNEI. Trimming cost V 6 bases and J 1 base, with 12 bases left between them. The CDR3 runs 14 residues. CDR3 sequence reads: CASRETGVNYGYTF. CDR3 sequence (DNA): TGTGCCAGCAGAGAGACAGGTGTTAACTATGGCTACACCTTC.

V and J are TRBV18 and TRBJ2-1, with D possibly being TRBD1 (5 bases). Germline V gives CDR1 KGHSH, CDR2 LQKENI. The CDR3 loop spans 12 amino acids. V was shortened by 6 bases and J by 8 bases, with 11 bases between the two germline ends. Here the CDR3 DNA reads TGTGCCAGCTCCCAAGGGGTGGATGAGCAGTTCTTC. Protein: CASSQGVDEQFF.

The chain has TRBV9 and TRBJ2-7; tentatively, D is TRBD2 (5 bases). V shed 5 bases and J shed 4 bases, with 19 bases lying between them. Germline CDR1 SGDLS, CDR2 YYNGEE. This CDR3 is 15 amino acids long. The CDR3 DNA sequence: TGTGCCAGCAGGGGTATACGGGGAGTCCTATACGAGCAGTACGTC. Its translation is CASRGIRGVLYEQYV.

V and J are TRBV7-9 and TRBJ2-7; 7 positions match TRBD1. Germline CDR1 is SEHNR and CDR2 is FQNEAQ (reference sequence). This CDR3 is 13 amino acids long. Trimming at V came to 4 bases and at J to 9 bases, leaving 9 bases not matched to a gene. The CDR3 sequence is CASSSRQGGSQYF. DNA of the CDR3: TGTGCCAGCAGCTCACGACAGGGTGGCTCGCAGTACTTC.

V is TRBV27 and J is TRBJ1-2; TRBD1 matches 8 bases. V shed 6 bases and J 4 bases; nucleotides not matched to a gene: 16. This CDR3 has 17 amino acids. Germline values: CDR1 MNHEY, CDR2 SMNVEV (reference sequence). The CDR3 coding sequence is TGTGCCAGCAGCGTCGCGGGCCGTGGACAGGGCACCTATGGCTACACCTTC. Its translation is CASSVAGRGQGTYGYTF.

The CDR3 DNA reads as TGTGCCAGTAGTACAGGGACTAGCGGGGTTGGTAACATTCAGTACTTC. The encoded protein is CASSTGTSGVGNIQYF. The J gene is TRBJ2-4, the V gene TRBV19; 13 nucleotides line up with TRBD2. Germline lookup yields CDR1 LNHDA and CDR2 SQIVND (reference sequence). V was pared by 4 bases and J by 7 bases, with 7 bases of the junction left unmatched. This CDR3 has 16 residues.

The genes are TRBV11-2 and TRBJ2-1; 13 nucleotides match TRBD2. V trimming: 4 bases; J trimming: 9 bases; junction bases outside the gene matches: 6. Germline loops: CDR1 SGHAT, CDR2 FQNNGV. The CDR3 is 15 residues long. The CDR3 nucleotides are TGTGCCAGCAGCTCAACTAGCGGGGGGGCCGGTGAGCAGTTCTTC. This codes for CASSSTSGGAGEQFF.

The rearrangement uses TRBV29-1 and TRBJ2-1; 8 bases match TRBD2. There are 13 residues in the CDR3. CDR1 SQVTM and CDR2 ANQGSEA come from the germline V gene. V gave up 8 bases and J gave up 6 bases; unmatched junction bases: 9. The CDR3 DNA is TGCAGCACCCAAGCGGGGGTAGGCAATGAGCAGTTCTTC. It specifies CSTQAGVGNEQFF.

The chain links TRBV4-2 to TRBJ2-3; 11 bases agree with TRBD1. Germline V gene lookup returns CDR1 LGHNA and CDR2 YNFKEQ. The CDR3 is made up of 17 amino acids. V gave up 3 bases and J gave up 2 bases; unmatched junction bases: 7. The CDR3 nucleotides read TGTGCCAGCAGCCACTTGGGACAGGGGGGATCCACAGATACGCAGTATTTT. This translates into CASSHLGQGGSTDTQYF.

V gene TRBV7-9 combines with J gene TRBJ2-7; 9 bases agree with TRBD1. The germline CDR1 and CDR2 sequences are SEHNR and FQNEAQ (reference sequence). Trimming cost V 5 bases and J 5 bases; bases outside gene matches: 10. This CDR3 spans 15 amino acids. This chain's CDR3 is CASSQPGTGIHEQYF. The CDR3 DNA reads TGTGCCAGCAGCCAACCCGGGACAGGGATCCACGAGCAGTACTTC. Complete variable domain (other parts from reference TRBV7-9 and TRBJ2-7): DTGVSQNPRHKITKRGQNVTFRCDPISEHNRLYWYRQTLGQGPEFLTYFQNEAQLEKSRLLSDRFSAERPKGSFSTLEIQRTEQGDSAMYLCASSQPGTGIHEQYFGPGTRLTVT.